The present T cell receptor beta chain was sequenced within a study of blood T cells in healthy people across ages. Findings and limits, study-wide: Since the PBMCs were unsorted, naive and antigen-experienced cells could not be conclusively compared. Fewer expanded clones and more diversity marked long-lived versus aged donors.

This clonotype was detected only a few times. Its target is not known. Using a J-beta primer mix together with a sample-barcoded 5' primer, a second PCR was run for roughly 6 to 11 cycles. TCRdb used MiXCR to reprocess the 5' RACE reads, holding one entry per CDR3 protein. This table has 780,000 or so distinct CDR3 sequences, about 61% appearing once. Every donor provided approximately 10 milliliters of peripheral blood. Total RNA extracted from each sample amounted to at least 6 micrograms. Germline loops: CDR1 MDHEN, CDR2 SYDVKM. This CDR3 contains 12 residues. Deletions cut 11 bases from V and 1 base from J, with 11 bases between.

The chain recombines TRBV28 with TRBJ1-1; D is undetermined. Input material: blood. The clonotype comes from a man aged 35-49 years in good health. CDR3 protein: CAARTGNTEAFF. In DNA form, the CDR3 reads TGTGCCGCCCGGACGGGGAACACTGAAGCTTTCTTT.